This is a list of T cell receptor beta chains from one sample in a study of cytomegalovirus exposure and HLA in healthy donors. Repertoires were generated with immunoSEQ multiplex PCR, while TCRdb's copy carries only in-frame clones and drops some. The table records approximately 93,000 clones, roughly three quarters of them present only once. The sample consisted of PBMCs. The receptor source for this set is a woman aged 40-49 years in good health and CMV-seronegative. The CDR3 runs from the conserved cysteine through the conserved F or W. Fields, in order: D gene, V gene, clone size, J gene, CDR3 DNA, CDR3 protein. A D gene is named only where the DNA matches it firmly. Size tells how often a clone was seen (once, few, many) or the class of an expanded clone, and some rows leave it out.

>-|TRBV27|once|TRBJ2-6
TGTGCCAGCAGTTTCGGGGTATTAACCTCTGGGGCCAACGTCCTGACTTTC
CASSFGVLTSGANVLTF
>TRBD1|TRBV5-6|few|TRBJ1-5
TGTGCCAGCAGCCGGACAGGGGGACGGAGCAATCAGCCCCAGCATTTT
CASSRTGGRSNQPQHF
>-|TRBV15|-|TRBJ1-1
TGTGCCACCAGCAGGAGGGGAACGGACAGAATGGTTCCTGAAGCTTTCTTT
CATSRRGTDRMVPEAFF
>-|TRBV6-5|-|TRBJ1-4
TGTGCCAGCAGCTCCGGGACACATAATGAAAAACTGTTTTTT
CASSSGTHNEKLFF
>-|TRBV28|-|TRBJ1-1
TGTGCCAGCAGCCCTGGGGGGAAGAACACTGAAGCTTTCTTT
CASSPGGKNTEAFF
>-|TRBV11-3|-|TRBJ2-1
TGTGCCAGCAGCCGCGGCGGGAATGAGCAGTTCTTC
CASSRGGNEQFF
>-|TRBV5-6|-|TRBJ1-2
TGTGCCAGCAGCTTGGGAGGGCTCGTCTACACCTTC
CASSLGGLVYTF
>TRBD2|TRBV4-1|few|TRBJ2-1
TGCGCCAGCAGCCAAGGGCTAGCGGACGACAATGAGCAGTTCTTC
CASSQGLADDNEQFF
>TRBD1|TRBV5-1|-|TRBJ1-2
TGCGCCAGCAGCCTCGGGGGACAGTTACCAAGCTACACCTTC
CASSLGGQLPSYTF
>-|TRBV19|-|TRBJ1-5
TGTGCCAGTAGTATAGGGGCCGAGAATCAGCCCCAGCATTTT
CASSIGAENQPQHF
>-|TRBV5-1|once|TRBJ1-1
TGCGCCAGCAGCTTGCGCCAGGGTACTGAAGCTTTCTTT
CASSLRQGTEAFF
>-|TRBV5-8|-|TRBJ1-4
TGTGCCAGCAGGCCCCCGGGGGCAACTAATGAAAAACTGTTTTTT
CASRPPGATNEKLFF
>TRBD1|TRBV5-1|once|TRBJ1-5
TGCGCCAGCAGTCTACAGGGGGACGGTCAGCCCCAGCATTTT
CASSLQGDGQPQHF
>-|TRBV29-1|few|TRBJ1-1
TGCAGCGTTGGACAGGCAGAAGCTTTCTTT
CSVGQAEAFF
>-|TRBV29-1|-|TRBJ1-1
TGCAGCGTTGAGACCCAGGGGAGAGGCACTGAAGCTTTCTTT
CSVETQGRGTEAFF
>TRBD1|TRBV9|-|TRBJ1-1
TGTGCCAGCAGCCCCAGACAGGGGATGAACACTGAAGCTTTCTTT
CASSPRQGMNTEAFF
>-|TRBV29-1|-|TRBJ2-5
TGCAGCGTAGCCGAGGAGACCCAGTACTTC
CSVAEETQYF
>-|TRBV28|-|TRBJ2-3
TGTGCCAGCACTCCTCCCCGGGGTAGCACAGATACGCAGTATTTT
CASTPPRGSTDTQYF
>TRBD2|TRBV4-3|-|TRBJ2-2
TGCGCCAGCAGCCAAGTTGTCTACCTAGCGGGTACCGGGGAGCTGTTTTTT
CASSQVVYLAGTGELFF
>-|TRBV7-6|-|TRBJ2-7
TGTGCCAGCAGCCCCCGTCCGTTCTACGAGCAGTACTTC
CASSPRPFYEQYF
>-|TRBV7-2|-|TRBJ2-5
TGTGCCAGCAGCTTACGGGGGGCAGGAGAGACCCAGTACTTC
CASSLRGAGETQYF
>-|TRBV5-6|few|TRBJ1-1
TGTGCCAGCAGCCGGGAGCAACGATCAGCTTTCTTT
CASSREQRSAFF
>TRBD1|TRBV5-1|-|TRBJ2-7
TGCGCCAGCAGCCCCCGGGACAGGGGGTCCTACGAGCAGTACTTC
CASSPRDRGSYEQYF
>-|TRBV9|-|TRBJ1-2
TGTGCCAGCAGCGTAGGGGCAGTCAAAAACTATGGCTACACCTTC
CASSVGAVKNYGYTF
>-|TRBV4-2|-|TRBJ2-5
TGTGCCAGCAGCCAAGTAGCCCAGGGACTTGGAACTCAAGAGACCCAGTACTTC
CASSQVAQGLGTQETQYF
>-|TRBV10-3|once|TRBJ1-5
TGTGCCATCAGTGATGAGAGTAGCAATCAGCCCCAGCATTTT
CAISDESSNQPQHF
>-|TRBV18|-|TRBJ1-1
TGTGCCAGCTCGCTCACAGAACAGAACACTGAAGCTTTCTTT
CASSLTEQNTEAFF
>-|TRBV7-3|-|TRBJ2-2
TGTGCCAGCAGCCCCTCACAGGGGAACACCGGGGAGCTGTTTTTT
CASSPSQGNTGELFF
>-|TRBV30|-|TRBJ2-2
TGTGCCTGGAGTGTTAACGGGGAGCTGTTTTTT
CAWSVNGELFF
>-|TRBV19|-|TRBJ2-3
TGTGCCAGTACCCAAGGGGGAGTGGATACGCAGTATTTT
CASTQGGVDTQYF